The entry below describes one T cell receptor beta chain. This sample stems from a study of cytomegalovirus exposure and HLA in healthy donors. Per the germline V gene, CDR1 is GTSNPN and CDR2 is SVGIG (reference sequence). Between the trimmed V and J ends, which lost 0 bases and 14 bases, there was a span of 22 bases. The CDR3 has 15 residues. This cohort consisted of healthy bone marrow donors. It was with 60 Vbeta and 13 Jbeta primers that the PCR ran. Clones were read by immunoSEQ multiplex PCR, and TCRdb kept only the in-frame ones, dropping some. Here the sample spans about 150,000 clones, around 79% being singletons.

The TCR sequence derives from a woman in her thirties in good health and CMV-seronegative. The chain has TRBV30 and TRBJ1-4, with D perhaps matching TRBD1 (5 bases). The sequencing sample was made of PBMCs. The CDR3 bases are TGTGCCTGGAGTGTAACCCGGACACCTCCAAATAATCTGTTTTTT. It specifies CAWSVTRTPPNNLFF.